This T cell receptor beta chain derives from a study of control samples from healthy donors and cancer patients. Sequencing used immunoSEQ multiplex PCR; TCRdb keeps in-frame clones, though not all of them. The data show 150,000 or so clones, 90% to 95% seen once. The CDR3 is made up of 16 amino acids. Deletions cut 1 base from V and 3 bases from J, with 14 bases between. The V gene's germline CDR1 is SGHNT and CDR2 YYREEE (reference sequence). The receptor's source is a man younger than 35 in good health. Input material: blood. The chain couples TRBV5-4 to TRBJ2-1, with a possible D match to TRBD2 (5 bases). The CDR3 sequence: CASSLRGPRGYNEQFF. In nucleotides, the CDR3 is TGTGCCAGCAGCTTGAGAGGGCCCCGGGGCTACAATGAGCAGTTCTTC. The complete variable domain, with remaining parts taken from reference TRBV5-4 and TRBJ2-1, reads ETGVTQSPTHLIKTRGQQVTLRCSSQSGHNTVSWYQQALGQGPQFIFQYYREEENGRGNFPPRFSGLQFPNYSSELNVNALELDDSALYLCASSLRGPRGYNEQFFGPGTRLTVL.